A selection of T cell receptor beta chains follows, all from one sample in a study of T cells expressing NK-cell markers. TCRdb re-called the 5' RACE reads; one entry per CDR3 protein, DNA not given. The listing records about 260,000 distinct CDR3 sequences. Sequencing used blood T cells: a sorted CD56 or NKG2C T cell subset, CD4+ or CD8+ T cells, or bulk PBMC T cells (not recorded which). These receptors all come from a man younger than 35 in good health. Each CDR3 is given with its conserved first and last residue.

>TRBV10-3|TRBJ2-5
CAISESRAPQETQYF
>TRBV9|TRBJ1-1
CASSVGHSATNTEAFF
>TRBV11-2|TRBJ2-3
CASSTRAGPSTDTQYF
>TRBV4-2|TRBJ2-5
CASSQGGAGVLETQYF
>TRBV10-1|TRBJ2-4
CASSDSGTNIQYF
>TRBV2|TRBJ2-4
CASSDGGLPGNIQYF
>TRBV6-5|TRBJ1-2
CASSSADREDYGYTF
>TRBV23-1|TRBJ2-5
CASSQSNRGEETQYF
>TRBV3-1|TRBJ1-1
CASSQMFDSEAFF
>TRBV12-3/TRBV12-4|TRBJ2-5
CASSLSGTGAQETQYF
>TRBV4-3|TRBJ1-2
CASSQVTTGHYGYTF
>TRBV10-2|TRBJ2-5
CASSEGGTGQETQYF
>TRBV12-3/TRBV12-4|TRBJ2-3
CASTIGPDTQYF
>TRBV28|TRBJ2-1
CASSLPRTQTYNEQFF
>TRBV29-1|TRBJ2-1
CSVGKSPGEQFF